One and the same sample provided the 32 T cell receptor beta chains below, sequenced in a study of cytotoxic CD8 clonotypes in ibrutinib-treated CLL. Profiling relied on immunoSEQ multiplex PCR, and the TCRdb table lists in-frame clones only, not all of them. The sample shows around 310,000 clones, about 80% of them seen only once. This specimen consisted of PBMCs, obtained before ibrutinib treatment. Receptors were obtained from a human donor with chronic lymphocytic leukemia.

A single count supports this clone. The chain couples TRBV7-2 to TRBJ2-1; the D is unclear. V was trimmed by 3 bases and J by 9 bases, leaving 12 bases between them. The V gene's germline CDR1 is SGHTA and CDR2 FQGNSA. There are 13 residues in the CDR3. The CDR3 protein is CASSFRTTSEQFF. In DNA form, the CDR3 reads TGTGCCAGCAGCTTTAGGACCACCAGTGAGCAGTTCTTC.

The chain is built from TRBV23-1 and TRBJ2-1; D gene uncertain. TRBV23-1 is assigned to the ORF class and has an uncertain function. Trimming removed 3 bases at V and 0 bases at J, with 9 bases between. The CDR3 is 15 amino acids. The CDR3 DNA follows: TGCGCCAGCAGTCACCAATCCACCTCCTACAATGAGCAGTTCTTC. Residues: CASSHQSTSYNEQFF.

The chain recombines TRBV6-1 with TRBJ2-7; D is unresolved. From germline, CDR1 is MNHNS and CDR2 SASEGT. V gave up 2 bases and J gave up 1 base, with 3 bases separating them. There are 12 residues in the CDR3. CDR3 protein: CASSELSYEQYF. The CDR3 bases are TGTGCCAGCAGTGAACTATCCTACGAGCAGTACTTC.

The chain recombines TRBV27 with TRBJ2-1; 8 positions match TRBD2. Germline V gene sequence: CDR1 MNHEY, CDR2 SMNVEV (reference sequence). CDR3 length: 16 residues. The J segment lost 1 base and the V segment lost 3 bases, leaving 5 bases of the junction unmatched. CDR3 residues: CASSFWVAGSYNEQFF. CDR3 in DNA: TGTGCCAGCAGTTTTTGGGTAGCGGGGTCCTACAATGAGCAGTTCTTC.

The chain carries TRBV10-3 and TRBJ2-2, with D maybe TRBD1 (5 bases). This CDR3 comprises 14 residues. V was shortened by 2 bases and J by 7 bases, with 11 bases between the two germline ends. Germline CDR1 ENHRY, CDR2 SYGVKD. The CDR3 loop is CAISEARVGGELFF. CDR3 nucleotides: TGTGCCATCAGTGAGGCCAGGGTGGGCGGGGAGCTGTTTTTT.

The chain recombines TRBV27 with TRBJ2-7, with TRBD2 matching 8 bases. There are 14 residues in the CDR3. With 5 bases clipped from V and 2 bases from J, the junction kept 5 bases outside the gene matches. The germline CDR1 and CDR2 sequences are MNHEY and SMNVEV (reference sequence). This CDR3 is CASSIAGPTYEQYF. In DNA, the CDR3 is TGTGCCAGCAGTATAGCGGGACCCACCTACGAGCAGTACTTC.

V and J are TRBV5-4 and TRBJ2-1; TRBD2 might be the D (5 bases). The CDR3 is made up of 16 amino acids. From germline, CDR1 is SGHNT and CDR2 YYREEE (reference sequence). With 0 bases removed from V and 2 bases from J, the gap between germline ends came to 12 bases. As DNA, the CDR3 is TGTGCCAGCAGCTTGGCCGGGGTGTTGGCCTACAATGAGCAGTTCTTC. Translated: CASSLAGVLAYNEQFF. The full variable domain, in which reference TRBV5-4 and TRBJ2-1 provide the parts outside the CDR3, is ETGVTQSPTHLIKTRGQQVTLRCSSQSGHNTVSWYQQALGQGPQFIFQYYREEENGRGNFPPRFSGLQFPNYSSELNVNALELDDSALYLCASSLAGVLAYNEQFFGPGTRLTVL.

The CDR3 DNA is TGTGCCACCGAGAGGGAGGTTGAAATGGAGACCCAGTACTTC. It specifies CATEREVEMETQYF. The gene calls are TRBV5-4 and TRBJ2-5; D might be TRBD2 (6 bases). The V end lost 9 bases, the J end lost 5 bases, and 20 bases lay between the germline ends. This CDR3 spans 14 amino acids. In germline, CDR1 is SGHNT, CDR2 YYREEE (reference sequence).

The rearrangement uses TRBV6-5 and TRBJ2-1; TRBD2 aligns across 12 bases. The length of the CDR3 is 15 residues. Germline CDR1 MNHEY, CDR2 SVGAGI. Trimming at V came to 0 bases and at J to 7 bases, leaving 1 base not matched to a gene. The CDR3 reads CASSYSGLAGNEQFF. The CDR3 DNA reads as TGTGCCAGCAGTTACTCGGGACTAGCGGGTAATGAGCAGTTCTTC.

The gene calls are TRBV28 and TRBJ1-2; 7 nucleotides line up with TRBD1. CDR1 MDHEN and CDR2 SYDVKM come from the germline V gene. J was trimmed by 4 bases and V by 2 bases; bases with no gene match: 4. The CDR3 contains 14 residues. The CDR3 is CASSLQGGTYGYTF. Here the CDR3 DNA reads TGTGCCAGCAGTTTACAGGGGGGGACCTATGGCTACACCTTC.

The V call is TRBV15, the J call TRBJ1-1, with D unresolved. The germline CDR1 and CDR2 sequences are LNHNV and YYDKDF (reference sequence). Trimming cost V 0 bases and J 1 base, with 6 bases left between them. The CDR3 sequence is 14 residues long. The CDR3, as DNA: TGTGCCACCAGCAGAGATCTACAGAACACTGAAGCTTTCTTT. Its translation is CATSRDLQNTEAFF.

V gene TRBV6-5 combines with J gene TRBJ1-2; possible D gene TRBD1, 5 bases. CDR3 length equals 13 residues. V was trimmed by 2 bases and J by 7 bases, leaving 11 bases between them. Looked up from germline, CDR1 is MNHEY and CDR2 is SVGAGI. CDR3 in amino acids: CASSYTPGAGYTF. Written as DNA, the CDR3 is TGTGCCAGCAGTTACACCCCCGGGGCTGGCTACACCTTC.

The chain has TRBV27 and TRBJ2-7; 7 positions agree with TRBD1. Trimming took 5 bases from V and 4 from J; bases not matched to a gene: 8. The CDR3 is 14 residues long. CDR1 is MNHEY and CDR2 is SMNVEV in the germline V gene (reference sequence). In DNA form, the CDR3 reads TGTGCCAGCAGTCGTCGGACAGGCCATTACGAGCAGTACTTC. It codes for CASSRRTGHYEQYF.

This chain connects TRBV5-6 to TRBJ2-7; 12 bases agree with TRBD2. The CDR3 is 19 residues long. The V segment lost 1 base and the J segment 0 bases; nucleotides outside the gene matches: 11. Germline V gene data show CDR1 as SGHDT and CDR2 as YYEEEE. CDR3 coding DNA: TGTGCCAGCAGCTTGCTGTGGGGGACTAGCGGGCGGAGCTCCTACGAGCAGTACTTC. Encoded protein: CASSLLWGTSGRSSYEQYF.

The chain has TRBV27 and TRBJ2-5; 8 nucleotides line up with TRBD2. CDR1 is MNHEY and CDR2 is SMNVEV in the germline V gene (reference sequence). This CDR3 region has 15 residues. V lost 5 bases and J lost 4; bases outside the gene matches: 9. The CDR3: CASSNTRTSPETQYF. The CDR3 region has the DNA TGTGCCAGCAGTAACACTCGGACTAGCCCAGAGACCCAGTACTTC.

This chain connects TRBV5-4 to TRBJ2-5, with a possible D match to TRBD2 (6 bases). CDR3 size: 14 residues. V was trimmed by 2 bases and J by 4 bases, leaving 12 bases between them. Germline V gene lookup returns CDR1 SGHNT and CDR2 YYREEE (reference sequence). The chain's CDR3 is CASSFFSGRETQYF. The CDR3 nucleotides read TGTGCCAGCAGCTTCTTTAGCGGCCGAGAGACCCAGTACTTC.

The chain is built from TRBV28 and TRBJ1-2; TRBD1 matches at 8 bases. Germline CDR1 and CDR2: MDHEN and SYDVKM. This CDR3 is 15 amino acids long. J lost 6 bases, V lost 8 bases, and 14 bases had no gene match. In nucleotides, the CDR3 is TGTGCCAGCTACCCCGGACAGGGACTGTTTCATGGCTACACCTTC. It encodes CASYPGQGLFHGYTF.

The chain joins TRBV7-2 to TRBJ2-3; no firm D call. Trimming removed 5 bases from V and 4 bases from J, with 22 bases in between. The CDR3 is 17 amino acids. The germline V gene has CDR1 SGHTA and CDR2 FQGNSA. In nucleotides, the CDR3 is TGTGCCAGCAGCACCCAGAAGATTGGGGATCGGGCAGATACGCAGTATTTT. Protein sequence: CASSTQKIGDRADTQYF. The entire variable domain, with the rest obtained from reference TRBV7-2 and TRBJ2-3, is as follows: GAGVSQSPSNKVTEKGKDVELRCDPISGHTALYWYRQSLGQGLEFLIYFQGNSAPDKSGLPSDRFSAERTGGSVSTLTIQRTQQEDSAVYLCASSTQKIGDRADTQYFGPGTRLTVL.

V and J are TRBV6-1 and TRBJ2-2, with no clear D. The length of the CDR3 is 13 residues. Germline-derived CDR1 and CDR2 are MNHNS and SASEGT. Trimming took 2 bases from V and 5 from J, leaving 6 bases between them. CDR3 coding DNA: TGTGCCAGCAGTGAAAGATCAACCGGGGAGCTGTTTTTT. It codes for CASSERSTGELFF.

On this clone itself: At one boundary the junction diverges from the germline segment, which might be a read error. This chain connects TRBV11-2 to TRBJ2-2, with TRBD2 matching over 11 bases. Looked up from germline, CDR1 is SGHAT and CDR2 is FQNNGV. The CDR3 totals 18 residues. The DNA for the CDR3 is TGTGCCAGCAGCTTAGGGTTCGTGACTAGCGGGAACCCCGGGGAGCTGTTTTTT. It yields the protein CASSLGFVTSGNPGELFF.

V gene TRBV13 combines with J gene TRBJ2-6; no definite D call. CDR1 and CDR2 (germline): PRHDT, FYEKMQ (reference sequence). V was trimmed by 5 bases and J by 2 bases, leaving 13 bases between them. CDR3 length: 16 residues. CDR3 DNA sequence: TGTGCCAGCAGCCCTATAACAGAAACTGGGGCCAACGTCCTGACTTTC. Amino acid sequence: CASSPITETGANVLTF.

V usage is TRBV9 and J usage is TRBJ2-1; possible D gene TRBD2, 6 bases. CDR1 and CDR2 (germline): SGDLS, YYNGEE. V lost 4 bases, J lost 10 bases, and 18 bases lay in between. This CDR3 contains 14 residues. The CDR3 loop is CASSIGTGRAEQFF. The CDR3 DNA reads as TGTGCCAGCAGCATTGGGACTGGAAGGGCCGAGCAGTTCTTC.

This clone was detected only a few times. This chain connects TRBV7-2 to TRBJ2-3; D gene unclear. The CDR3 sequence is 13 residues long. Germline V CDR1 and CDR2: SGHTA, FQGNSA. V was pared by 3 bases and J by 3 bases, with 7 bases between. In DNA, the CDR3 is TGTGCCAGCAGCTTGACCGGGACAGATACGCAGTATTTT. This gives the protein CASSLTGTDTQYF.

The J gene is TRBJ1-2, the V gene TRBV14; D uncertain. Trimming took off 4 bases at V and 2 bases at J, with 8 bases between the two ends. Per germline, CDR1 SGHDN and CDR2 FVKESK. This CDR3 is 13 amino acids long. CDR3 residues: CASSLEANYGYTF. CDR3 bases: TGTGCCAGCAGCCTAGAGGCGAACTATGGCTACACCTTC.

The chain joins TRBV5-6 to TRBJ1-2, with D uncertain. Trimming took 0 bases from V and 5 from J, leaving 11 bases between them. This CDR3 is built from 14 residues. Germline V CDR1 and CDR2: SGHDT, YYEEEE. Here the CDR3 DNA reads TGTGCCAGCAGCTTGGCGGGATCGATATATGGCTACACCTTC. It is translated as CASSLAGSIYGYTF.

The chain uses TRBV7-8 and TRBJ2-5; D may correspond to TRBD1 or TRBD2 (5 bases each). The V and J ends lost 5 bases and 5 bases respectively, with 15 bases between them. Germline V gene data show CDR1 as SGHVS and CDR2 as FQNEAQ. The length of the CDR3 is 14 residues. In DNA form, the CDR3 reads TGTGCCAGCAGCGTGACCGGGGCCGTGGAGACCCAGTACTTC. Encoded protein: CASSVTGAVETQYF.

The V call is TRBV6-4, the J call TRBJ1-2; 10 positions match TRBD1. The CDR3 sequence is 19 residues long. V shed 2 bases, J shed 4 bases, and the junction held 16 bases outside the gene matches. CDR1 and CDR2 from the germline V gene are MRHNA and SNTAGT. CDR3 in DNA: TGTGCCAGCAGTGACCCTAAGGGGACAGGGGAGTGGTTTTCCTATGGCTACACCTTC. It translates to CASSDPKGTGEWFSYGYTF.

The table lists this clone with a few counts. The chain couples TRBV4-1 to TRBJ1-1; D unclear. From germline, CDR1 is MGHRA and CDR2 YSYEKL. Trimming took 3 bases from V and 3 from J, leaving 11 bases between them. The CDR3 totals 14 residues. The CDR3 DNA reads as TGCGCCAGCAGCCACATCATCTGGGACACTGAAGCTTTCTTT. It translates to CASSHIIWDTEAFF.

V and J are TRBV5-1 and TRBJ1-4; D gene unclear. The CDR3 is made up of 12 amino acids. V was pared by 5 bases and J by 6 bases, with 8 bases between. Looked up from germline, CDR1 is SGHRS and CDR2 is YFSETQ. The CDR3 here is CASRRSDEKLFF. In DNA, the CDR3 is TGCGCCAGCAGACGGTCAGATGAAAAACTGTTTTTT.

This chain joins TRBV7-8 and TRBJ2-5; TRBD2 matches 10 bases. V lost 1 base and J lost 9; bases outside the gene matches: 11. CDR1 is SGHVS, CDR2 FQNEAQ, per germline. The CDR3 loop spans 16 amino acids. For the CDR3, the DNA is TGTGCCAGCAGCTTAGGTTCTAGCGGGGGTGGACAGGCCCAGTACTTC. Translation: CASSLGSSGGGQAQYF. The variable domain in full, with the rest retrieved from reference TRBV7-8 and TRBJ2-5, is GAGVSQSPRYKVAKRGQDVALRCDPISGHVSLFWYQQALGQGPEFLTYFQNEAQLDKSGLPSDRFFAERPEGSVSTLKIQRTQQEDSAVYLCASSLGSSGGGQAQYFGPGTRLLVL.

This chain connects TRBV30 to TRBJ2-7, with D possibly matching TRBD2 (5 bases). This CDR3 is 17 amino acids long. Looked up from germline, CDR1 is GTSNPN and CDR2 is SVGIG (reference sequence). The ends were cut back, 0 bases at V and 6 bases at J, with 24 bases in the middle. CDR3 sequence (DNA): TGTGCCTGGAGTGTACAGTATTTGGACTCACCACTGGGCGAGCAGTACTTC. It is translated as CAWSVQYLDSPLGEQYF.

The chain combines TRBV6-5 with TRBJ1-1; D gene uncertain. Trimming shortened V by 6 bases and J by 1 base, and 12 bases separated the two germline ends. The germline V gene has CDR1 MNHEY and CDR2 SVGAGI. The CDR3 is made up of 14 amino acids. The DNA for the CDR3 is TGTGCCAGCAGGCTATACAACACGAACACTGAAGCTTTCTTT. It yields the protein CASRLYNTNTEAFF.